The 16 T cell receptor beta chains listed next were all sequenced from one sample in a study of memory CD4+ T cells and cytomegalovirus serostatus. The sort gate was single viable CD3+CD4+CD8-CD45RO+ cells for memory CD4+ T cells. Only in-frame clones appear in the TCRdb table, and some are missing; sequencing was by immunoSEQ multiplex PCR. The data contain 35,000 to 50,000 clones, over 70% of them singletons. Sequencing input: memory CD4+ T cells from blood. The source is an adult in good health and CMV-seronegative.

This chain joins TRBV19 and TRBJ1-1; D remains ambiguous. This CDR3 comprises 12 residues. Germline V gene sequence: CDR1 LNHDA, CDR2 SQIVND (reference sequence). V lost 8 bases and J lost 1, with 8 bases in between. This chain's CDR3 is CASRTANTEAFF. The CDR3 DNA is TGTGCCAGTCGGACGGCGAACACTGAAGCTTTCTTT.

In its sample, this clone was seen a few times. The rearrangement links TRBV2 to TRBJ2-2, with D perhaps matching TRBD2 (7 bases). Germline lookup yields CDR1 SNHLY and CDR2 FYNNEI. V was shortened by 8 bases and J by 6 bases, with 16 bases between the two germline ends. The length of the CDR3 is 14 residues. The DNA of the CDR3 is TGTGCCAGCCTGGGGAAGGGGGGGTCCGGGGAGCTGTTTTTT. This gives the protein CASLGKGGSGELFF.

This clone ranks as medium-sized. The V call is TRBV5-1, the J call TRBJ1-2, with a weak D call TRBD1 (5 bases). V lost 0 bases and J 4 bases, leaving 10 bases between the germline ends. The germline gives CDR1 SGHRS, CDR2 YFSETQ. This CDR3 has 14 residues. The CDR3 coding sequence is TGCGCCAGCAGCTTGGGCAAGGGGACCTATGGCTACACCTTC. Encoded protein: CASSLGKGTYGYTF.

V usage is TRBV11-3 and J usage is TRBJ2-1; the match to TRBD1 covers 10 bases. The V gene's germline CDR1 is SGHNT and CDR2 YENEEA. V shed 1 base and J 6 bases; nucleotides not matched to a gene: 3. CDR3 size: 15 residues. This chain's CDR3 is CASSLAGQGGNEQFF. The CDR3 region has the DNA TGTGCCAGCAGCTTAGCCGGACAGGGGGGCAATGAGCAGTTCTTC.

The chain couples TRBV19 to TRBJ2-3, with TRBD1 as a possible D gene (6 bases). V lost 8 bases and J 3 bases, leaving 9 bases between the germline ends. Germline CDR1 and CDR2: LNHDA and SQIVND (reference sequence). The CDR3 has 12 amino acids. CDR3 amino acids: CASGQLTDTQYF. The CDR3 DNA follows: TGTGCCAGTGGACAGCTAACAGATACGCAGTATTTT.

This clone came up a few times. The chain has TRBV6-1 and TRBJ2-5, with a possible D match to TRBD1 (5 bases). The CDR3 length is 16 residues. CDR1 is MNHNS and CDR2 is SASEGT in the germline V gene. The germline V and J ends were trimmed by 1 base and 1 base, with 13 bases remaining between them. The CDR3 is CASSEGLRQGQETQYF. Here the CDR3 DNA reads TGTGCCAGCAGTGAAGGTCTGCGCCAGGGCCAAGAGACCCAGTACTTC.

CDR3 bases: TGTGCCAGCAGCTTGGACCGGGGTCTGTATTCACCCCTCCACTTT. Residues: CASSLDRGLYSPLHF. The V and J genes are TRBV5-4 and TRBJ1-6; the D is unclear. The V end lost 0 bases, the J end lost 8 bases, and 12 bases lay between the germline ends. The germline V gene encodes CDR1 SGHNT and CDR2 YYREEE (reference sequence). CDR3 size: 15 residues.

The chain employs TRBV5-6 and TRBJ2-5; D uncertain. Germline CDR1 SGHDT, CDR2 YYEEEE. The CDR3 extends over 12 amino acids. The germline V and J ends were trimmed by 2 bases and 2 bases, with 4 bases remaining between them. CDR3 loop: CASSLGQETQYF. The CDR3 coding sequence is TGTGCCAGCAGCTTAGGGCAAGAGACCCAGTACTTC.

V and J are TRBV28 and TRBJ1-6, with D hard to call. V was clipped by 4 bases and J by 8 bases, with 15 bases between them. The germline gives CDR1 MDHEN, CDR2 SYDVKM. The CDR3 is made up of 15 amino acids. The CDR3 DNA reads TGTGCCAGCAGTTCCCCGGGAGTTGGAGATTCACCCCTCCACTTT. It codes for CASSSPGVGDSPLHF.

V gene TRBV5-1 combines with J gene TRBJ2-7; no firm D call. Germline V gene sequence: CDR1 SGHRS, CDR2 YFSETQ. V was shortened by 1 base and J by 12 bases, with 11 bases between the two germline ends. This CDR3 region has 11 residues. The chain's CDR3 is CASSLQGWSYF. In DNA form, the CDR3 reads TGCGCCAGCAGCTTGCAAGGGTGGTCGTACTTC.

The CDR3, as DNA: TGTGCCAGCAAGCTGACAAGGAGTACGTCTGAAGCTTTCTTT. This encodes CASKLTRSTSEAFF. This chain joins TRBV6-1 and TRBJ1-1; D is ambiguous. V was trimmed by 7 bases and J by 6 bases, leaving 18 bases between them. CDR3 length: 14 residues. Germline CDR1 reads MNHNS; CDR2 reads SASEGT.

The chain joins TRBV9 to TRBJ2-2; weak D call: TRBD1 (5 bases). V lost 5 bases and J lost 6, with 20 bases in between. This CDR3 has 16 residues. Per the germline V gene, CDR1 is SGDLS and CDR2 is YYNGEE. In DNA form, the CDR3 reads TGTGCCAGCAGGTCAAGCAGGGCGGTACGATCCGGGGAGCTGTTTTTT. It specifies CASRSSRAVRSGELFF.

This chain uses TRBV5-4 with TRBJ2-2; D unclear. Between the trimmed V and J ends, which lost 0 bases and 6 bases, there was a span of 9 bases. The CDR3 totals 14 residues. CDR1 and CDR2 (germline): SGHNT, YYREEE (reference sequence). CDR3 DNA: TGTGCCAGCAGCTTGGCCGGGCCTCCCGGGGAGCTGTTTTTT. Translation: CASSLAGPPGELFF.

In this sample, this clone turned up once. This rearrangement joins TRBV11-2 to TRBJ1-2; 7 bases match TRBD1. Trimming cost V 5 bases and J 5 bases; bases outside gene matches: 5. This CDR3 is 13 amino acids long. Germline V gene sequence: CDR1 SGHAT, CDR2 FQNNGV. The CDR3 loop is CASSLRGGYGYTF. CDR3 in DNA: TGTGCCAGCAGCCTCAGGGGGGGTTATGGCTACACCTTC.

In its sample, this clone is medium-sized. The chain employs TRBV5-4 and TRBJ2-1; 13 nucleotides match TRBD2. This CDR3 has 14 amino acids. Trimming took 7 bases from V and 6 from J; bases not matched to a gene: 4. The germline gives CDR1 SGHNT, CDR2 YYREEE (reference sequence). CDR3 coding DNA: TGTGCCAGCGGACTAGCGGGGGAAACCAATGAGCAGTTCTTC. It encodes CASGLAGETNEQFF.

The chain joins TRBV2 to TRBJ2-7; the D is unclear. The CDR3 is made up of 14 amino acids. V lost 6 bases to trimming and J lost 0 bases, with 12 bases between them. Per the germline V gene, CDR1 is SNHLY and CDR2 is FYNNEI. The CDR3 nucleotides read TGTGCCAGCAGGACACGCCTGATCTCCTACGAGCAGTACTTC. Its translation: CASRTRLISYEQYF.